This T cell receptor (beta chain) was sequenced during a study of T cell responses to AZD1222 COVID-19 vaccine. TCRdb keeps only in-frame clones here, not all; method: immunoSEQ multiplex PCR. Of 100,000 to 140,000 clones listed, about nine tenths were seen once; the top ten hold approximately 4%. Between the trimmed V and J ends, which lost 1 base and 0 bases, there was a span of 4 bases. Germline CDR1 reads LGHNA; CDR2 reads YSLEER. The CDR3 loop spans 14 amino acids. The sequences come from peripheral blood, collected on day 0 of AZD1222 vaccination. The rearrangement joins TRBV4-3 to TRBJ1-5; D ambiguous. This sequence was found in an adult in good health. DNA for the CDR3: TGCGCCAGCAGCCAAGGCCATAGCAATCAGCCCCAGCATTTT. The encoded protein is CASSQGHSNQPQHF.